The 3 T cell receptor beta chains presented below share a single source sample, sequenced in a study of technical replicates of blood from a handful of donors. Only in-frame clones appear in the TCRdb table, and some are missing; sequencing was by immunoSEQ multiplex PCR. This table has about 79,000 clones, approximately 91% appearing once. Sequencing used T cells isolated from PBMCs. All receptors derive from a human donor in good health. Some clones in this sample may be carry-over from other donors' samples.

The chain couples TRBV14 to TRBJ1-2; 7 bases line up with TRBD1. The CDR3 runs 14 residues. Per germline, CDR1 SGHDN and CDR2 FVKESK. V gave up 3 bases and J gave up 6 bases; unmatched junction bases: 7. This CDR3 is CASSHYRGKDGYTF. The CDR3 region has the DNA TGTGCCAGCAGCCACTACAGGGGAAAGGATGGCTACACCTTC.

The chain carries TRBV27 and TRBJ1-1; tentatively, D is TRBD1 (5 bases). With 2 bases removed from V and 2 bases from J, the gap between germline ends came to 9 bases. Per the germline V gene, CDR1 is MNHEY and CDR2 is SMNVEV (reference sequence). CDR3 length: 14 amino acids. CDR3 residues: CASSLIQGNTEAFF. In nucleotides, the CDR3 is TGTGCCAGCAGTTTAATCCAGGGAAACACTGAAGCTTTCTTT.

This sequence joins TRBV10-3 and TRBJ2-5, with D possibly being TRBD1 (6 bases). Trimming shortened V by 4 bases and J by 4 bases, and 16 bases separated the two germline ends. The CDR3 is made up of 15 amino acids. In germline, CDR1 is ENHRY, CDR2 SYGVKD. The CDR3 region is CAISVRQGSAETQYF. CDR3 sequence (DNA): TGTGCCATCAGTGTAAGGCAGGGGAGTGCAGAGACCCAGTACTTC.